These T cell receptor beta chains were read from a single sample in a study of T cell responses to AZD1222 COVID-19 vaccine. Sequencing used immunoSEQ multiplex PCR; TCRdb keeps in-frame clones, though not all of them. The table lists 150,000 to 200,000 clones, approximately 94% of them singletons. Here the sequenced sample was peripheral blood, taken 28 days after the second AZD1222 dose. The receptors were sampled from an adult who received the AZD1222 COVID-19 vaccine. The CDR3 runs from the conserved cysteine through the conserved F or W. D genes are given only for firm matches. Size values are once, few and many counts, or a class for expanded clones, and some rows have none.

>TRBJ2-5|TRBV5-5|TRBD1|.
TGTGCCAGCAGCATAGGACAGGGGGCAACCAAAGAGACCCAGTACTTC
CASSIGQGATKETQYF
>TRBJ2-3|TRBV24-1|TRBD1|.
TGTGCCACCAGGGGGACAGGGGGCACAGATACGCAGTATTTT
CATRGTGGTDTQYF
>TRBJ2-6|TRBV5-1|TRBD1|.
TGCGCCAGCAGATCCCAACAGGGGCTATTCTTCTCTGGGGCCAACGTCCTGACTTTC
CASRSQQGLFFSGANVLTF
>TRBJ2-3|TRBV21-1|.|.
TGTGCCAGCAGCCCCTTGAGCGGCGGCGTCCAAGAGGGTACGCAGTATTTT
CASSPLSGGVQEGTQYF
>TRBJ2-7|TRBV6-6|.|.
TGTGCCAGCAGTACCAACGTTCAGGGAGAGCAGTACTTC
CASSTNVQGEQYF
>TRBJ2-1|TRBV12-3/TRBV12-4|.|.
TGTGCCAGCAGTTTACCCAATGAGCAGTTCTTC
CASSLPNEQFF
>TRBJ1-2|TRBV7-8|TRBD1|.
TGTGCCAGCAGGGGACAGGGGCCGGGGGGCTACACCTTC
CASRGQGPGGYTF
>TRBJ1-1|TRBV6-1|.|.
TGTGCCAGCAGTGAACGCCGGGAAGCTTTCTTT
CASSERREAFF
>TRBJ2-1|TRBV6-4|.|few
TGTGCCAGCAGTCCTGACGGTTCAGGGGGGTATGAGCAGTTCTTC
CASSPDGSGGYEQFF
>TRBJ1-4|TRBV30|.|.
TGTGCCTGGAGTGCAGGCAGCCAAAATGAAAAACTGTTTTTT
CAWSAGSQNEKLFF
>TRBJ1-5|TRBV4-1|.|.
TGCGCCAGCAGCCAAGATAGGGGCGCACAGGGAGGCCAGCCCCAGCATTTT
CASSQDRGAQGGQPQHF
>TRBJ2-3|TRBV28|.|.
TGTGCCAGCAGCCCTTTGAGAGATACGCAGTATTTT
CASSPLRDTQYF
>TRBJ1-2|TRBV5-1|.|.
TGCGCCAGCAGCCCCCGGGACGGACTGAACTATGGCTACACCTTC
CASSPRDGLNYGYTF
>TRBJ2-6|TRBV19|TRBD1|.
TGTGCCAGTAGTATATGGGACAGCGGTTACTCTGGGGCCAACGTCCTGACTTTC
CASSIWDSGYSGANVLTF
>TRBJ2-7|TRBV27|.|.
TGTGCCAGCAATAACCTTAGGACGGGAATCTACGAGCAGTACTTC
CASNNLRTGIYEQYF
>TRBJ1-2|TRBV7-9|.|.
TGTGCCAGCACCCCCGGTGGCTACACCTTC
CASTPGGYTF
>TRBJ1-5|TRBV7-9|.|.
TGTGCCAGCAGCTTAGCGCGGGGGACACGGAGCAATCAGCCCCAGCATTTT
CASSLARGTRSNQPQHF
>TRBJ1-5|TRBV28|.|.
TGTGCCAGCAACCTCCTGTATGGGCAGACAAATCAGCCCCAGCATTTT
CASNLLYGQTNQPQHF
>TRBJ2-2|TRBV5-7|TRBD1|.
TGTGCCAGAGCTATGGACAGGGGTACCGGGGAGCTGTTTTTT
CARAMDRGTGELFF
>TRBJ1-1|TRBV3-1/TRBV3-2|.|.
TGTGCCAGCAGCCAAGAGGATCTGAACACTGAAGCTTTCTTT
CASSQEDLNTEAFF
>TRBJ2-7|TRBV6-2/TRBV6-3|.|.
TGTGCCAGCAGTTACTCCCCGTTGCGGGTGTCCTACGAGCAGTACTTC
CASSYSPLRVSYEQYF
>TRBJ2-3|TRBV7-2|TRBD2|.
TGTGCCAGCAGCTTAAATGGACTAGCGGGGGCTGATACGCAGTATTTT
CASSLNGLAGADTQYF
>TRBJ2-7|TRBV19|.|.
TGTGCCAGTAGTATGGCCAGGGGTTACGAGCAGTACTTC
CASSMARGYEQYF
>TRBJ2-1|TRBV6-2/TRBV6-3|.|once
TGTGCCAGCAGTACCGAGACGAGACGCTTGTTGGGTGAGCAGTTCTTC
CASSTETRRLLGEQFF
>TRBJ1-1|TRBV4-1|TRBD1|.
TGCGCCAGCCGGGGGGGACAGGGGGCGAACACTGAAGCTTTCTTT
CASRGGQGANTEAFF
>TRBJ1-2|TRBV19|.|.
TGTGCCACTTGGGCGGTACACTATGGCTACACCTTC
CATWAVHYGYTF
>TRBJ2-5|TRBV9|TRBD2|.
TGTGCCAGCAGCGTAGGGGGGACTAGCGGACAAGAGACCCAGTACTTC
CASSVGGTSGQETQYF